This T cell receptor beta chain was sequenced for a study of CD8 T cells in ankylosing spondylitis. Study outcomes and limitations: Clones linked to disease were reported to show significant enrichment in matched ankylosing spondylitis synovial fluid.

Using its own MiXCR run on the 5' RACE reads, TCRdb lists one record per CDR3 protein. The data show more than 150,000 distinct CDR3 sequences, with 15% to 20% seen just once and approximately 4% held by the top ten. This clonotype has more than one count but fewer than ten. Antigen: not known. The receptor comes from a male donor aged 5 to 30 with ankylosing spondylitis or in good health (not recorded which). Specimen: blood, either unsorted or a sorted T cell fraction (not recorded which).

DNA for the CDR3: TGCGCCAGCAGCCATACTAGCGGGAGCGCCGGGGAGCTGTTTTTT. Its protein product is CASSHTSGSAGELFF. The chain couples TRBV5-1 to TRBJ2-2, with 11 bases aligning to TRBD2. Per germline, CDR1 SGHRS and CDR2 YFSETQ. The CDR3 is made up of 15 amino acids. The trim removed 4 bases at V and 6 bases at J, leaving 5 bases unmatched.